This T cell receptor (beta chain) was found in a study of T cell responses to AZD1222 COVID-19 vaccine. Study findings and constraints: Just a handful of people given AZD1222 tested seropositive at baseline.

Germline trimming cut 5 bases from V and 1 base from J; bases unmatched to any gene: 4. This CDR3 has 14 residues. Germline-derived CDR1 and CDR2 are SGHAT and FQNNGV. Details on this clone: Its antigen is currently unknown.

Only in-frame clones appear in the TCRdb table, and some are missing; sequencing was by immunoSEQ multiplex PCR. This table holds about 110,000 clones, roughly 90% found once. This chain links TRBV11-2 with TRBJ2-7, with 8 bases identical to TRBD1. The sequencing here drew on peripheral blood, taken on day 0 of AZD1222 vaccination. The sequence came from an adult in good health. The CDR3 sequence: CASSGGTGSYEQYF. As DNA, the CDR3 is TGTGCCAGCAGCGGCGGGACAGGATCCTACGAGCAGTACTTC.